Only a few counts were recorded for the clone carrying this T cell receptor (beta chain). The CDR3 length is 17 residues. Germline CDR1 is MNHNS and CDR2 is SASEGT. V trimming: 8 bases; J trimming: 2 bases; junction bases outside the gene matches: 13. TCRdb analysed the RT-PCR reads with MiXCR anew, one entry per CDR3 protein. The table includes 900,000 to 1,000,000 distinct CDR3 sequences, 15% to 20% detected once. This specimen comes from a study of patients and donors after allogeneic stem cell transplantation. V and J are TRBV6-1 and TRBJ1-5; the match to TRBD1 covers 9 bases. The receptor comes from a human donor who was either an allogeneic HSCT recipient or a stem cell or donor lymphocyte infusion donor (not recorded which). It is not recorded whose cells these are; they may come from a transplant donor. The sample consisted of blood, either unsorted or a sorted T cell fraction (not recorded which). The CDR3 bases are TGTGCCAGCGGACAGGGGAGGGTACCCTTCGGCAATCAGCCCCAGCATTTT. Translating gives CASGQGRVPFGNQPQHF.